One sample yielded the 8 T cell receptor beta chains listed below, sequenced in a study of post-analysis software for immune sequencing data. The antigens for these receptors are not known. Prepared libraries of TCR beta cDNA carried unique molecular identifiers. One entry per CDR3 protein results from TCRdb running MiXCR on the PCR reads. The sample holds hundreds of thousands of distinct CDR3 sequences, 25% to 30% seen once. Study-wide results and caveats: TRBV5-6, TRBV5-1 and TRBV20-1 were among roughly five TRBV segments more frequent in patients than controls.

Sample: blood. These receptors were collected from a girl between 5 and 17 years old with multiple sclerosis.

CDR3 sequence: CASSRGTGGNEQYF. As DNA, the CDR3 is TGTGCCAGCAGCCGGGGGACAGGGGGCAACGAGCAGTACTTC. The chain links TRBV6-5 to TRBJ2-7; 12 positions agree with TRBD1. V gave up 6 bases and J gave up 5 bases; unmatched junction bases: 5. Per germline, CDR1 MNHEY and CDR2 SVGAGI. The CDR3 sequence is 14 residues long.

Note on this clonotype: One end of the junction does not line up with germline, which may come from a read error. The V gene is TRBV10-3, the J gene TRBJ2-1, with D unresolved. The CDR3 consists of 14 residues. The germline V gene encodes CDR1 ENHRY and CDR2 SYGVKD. The CDR3 sequence: CAIGEPYSYNEQFF. The CDR3 nucleotides read TGTGCCATCGGTGAGCCGTACTCCTACAATGAGCAGTTCTTC.

V and J are TRBV9 and TRBJ1-1, with a tentative D call TRBD1 (6 bases). V was trimmed by 0 bases and J by 6 bases, leaving 21 bases between them. CDR3 length: 17 amino acids. Germline V CDR1 and CDR2: SGDLS, YYNGEE. The CDR3 nucleotides are TGTGCCAGCAGCGTAGAGGCAGGGGAGGTAGGGAGGCCTGAAGCTTTCTTT. It is translated as CASSVEAGEVGRPEAFF. The whole variable domain, remainder taken from reference TRBV9 and TRBJ1-1, is DSGVTQTPKHLITATGQRVTLRCSPRSGDLSVYWYQQSLDQGLQFLIQYYNGEERAKGNILERFSAQQFPDLHSELNLSSLELGDSALYFCASSVEAGEVGRPEAFFGQGTRLTVV.

The V call is TRBV20-1, the J call TRBJ2-6; TRBD1 is a possible D gene (6 bases). From germline, CDR1 is DFQATT and CDR2 SNEGSKA (reference sequence). The CDR3 runs 18 residues. The V gene lost 6 bases and the J gene lost 0 bases, with 21 bases spanning the gap. CDR3 protein: CSADNPGTSHSGANVLTF. In DNA form, the CDR3 reads TGCAGTGCCGATAACCCTGGGACATCCCACTCTGGGGCCAACGTCCTGACTTTC.

The chain couples TRBV7-8 to TRBJ2-7; possibly TRBD1 for D (6 bases). Germline V gene sequence: CDR1 SGHVS, CDR2 FQNEAQ. This CDR3 is 17 amino acids long. The germline V and J ends were trimmed by 5 bases and 0 bases, with 20 bases remaining between them. In nucleotides, the CDR3 is TGTGCCAGCAGCCACCCCGCGAGGGGGTTAAGCTCCTACGAGCAGTACTTC. Protein sequence: CASSHPARGLSSYEQYF.

In its sample, this clonotype was seen a few times. The chain combines TRBV18 with TRBJ2-1, with 7 bases aligning to TRBD1. Trimming cost V 6 bases and J 9 bases; bases outside gene matches: 8. This CDR3 has 13 amino acids. The germline gives CDR1 KGHSH, CDR2 LQKENI. In nucleotides, the CDR3 is TGTGCCAGCTCCCAGGGACAGAGACCTGAGCAGTTCTTC. Amino acid sequence: CASSQGQRPEQFF.

This clonotype was seen only a few times. The V call is TRBV7-9, the J call TRBJ2-1; TRBD2 matches 9 bases. The CDR3 runs 16 residues. V shed 4 bases and J 7 bases; nucleotides not matched to a gene: 11. Per germline, CDR1 SEHNR and CDR2 FQNEAQ (reference sequence). The CDR3 sequence is CASSYRIAGVVNEQFF. For the CDR3, the DNA is TGTGCCAGCAGCTATCGAATAGCGGGAGTGGTGAATGAGCAGTTCTTC.

This chain connects TRBV28 to TRBJ2-1; TRBD2 matches 11 bases. This CDR3 is built from 15 residues. J lost 5 bases, V lost 6 bases, and 6 bases had no gene match. Germline V CDR1 and CDR2: MDHEN, SYDVKM. For the CDR3, the DNA is TGTGCCAGCAGCCCCGGGACTAGCGGTAACAATGAGCAGTTCTTC. Translation: CASSPGTSGNNEQFF.